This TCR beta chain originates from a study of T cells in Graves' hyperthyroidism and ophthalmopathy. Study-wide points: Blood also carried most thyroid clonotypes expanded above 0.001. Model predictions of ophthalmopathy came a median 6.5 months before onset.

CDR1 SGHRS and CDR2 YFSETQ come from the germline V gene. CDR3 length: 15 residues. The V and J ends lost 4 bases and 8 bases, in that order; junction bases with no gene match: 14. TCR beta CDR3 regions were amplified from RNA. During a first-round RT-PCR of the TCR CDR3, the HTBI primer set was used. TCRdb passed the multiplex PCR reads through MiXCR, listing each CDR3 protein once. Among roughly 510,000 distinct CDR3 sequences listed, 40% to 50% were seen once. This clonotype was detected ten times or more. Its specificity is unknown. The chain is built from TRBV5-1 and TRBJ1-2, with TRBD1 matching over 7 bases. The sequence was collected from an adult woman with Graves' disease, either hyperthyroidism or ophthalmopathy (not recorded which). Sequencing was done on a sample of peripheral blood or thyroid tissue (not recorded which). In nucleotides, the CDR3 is TGCGCCAGCAGCCCCTCGCCAACAGGGGTGGGAGGCTACACCTTC. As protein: CASSPSPTGVGGYTF.